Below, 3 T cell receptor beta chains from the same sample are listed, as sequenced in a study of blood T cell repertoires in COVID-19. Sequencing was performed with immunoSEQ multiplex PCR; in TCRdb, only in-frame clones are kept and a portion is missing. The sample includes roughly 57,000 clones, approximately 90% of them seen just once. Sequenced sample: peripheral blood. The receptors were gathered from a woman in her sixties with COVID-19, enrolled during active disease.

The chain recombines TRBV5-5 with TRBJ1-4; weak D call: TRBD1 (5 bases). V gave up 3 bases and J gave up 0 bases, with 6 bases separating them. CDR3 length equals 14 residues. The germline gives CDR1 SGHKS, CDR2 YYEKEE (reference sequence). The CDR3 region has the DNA TGTGCCAGCAGCTGGACACCAACTAATGAAAAACTGTTTTTT. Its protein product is CASSWTPTNEKLFF.

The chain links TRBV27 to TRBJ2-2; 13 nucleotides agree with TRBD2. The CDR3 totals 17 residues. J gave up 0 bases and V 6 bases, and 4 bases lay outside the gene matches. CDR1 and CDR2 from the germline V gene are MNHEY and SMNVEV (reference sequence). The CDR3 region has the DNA TGTGCCAGCAGAAGGGGACTAGCGGGGACGAACACCGGGGAGCTGTTTTTT. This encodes CASRRGLAGTNTGELFF.

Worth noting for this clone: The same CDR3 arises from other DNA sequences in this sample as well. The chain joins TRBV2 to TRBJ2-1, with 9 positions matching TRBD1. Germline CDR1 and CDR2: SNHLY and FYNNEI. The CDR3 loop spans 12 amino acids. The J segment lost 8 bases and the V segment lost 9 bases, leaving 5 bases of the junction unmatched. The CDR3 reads CARGQGRYEQFF. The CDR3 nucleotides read TGTGCCAGGGGACAGGGCCGTTATGAGCAGTTCTTC.